These 26 T cell receptor beta chains were sequenced from one sample in a study of blood T cell repertoires in COVID-19. Method: immunoSEQ multiplex PCR; TCRdb's copy keeps in-frame clones and lacks some. The table shows around 140,000 clones, with 85% to 90% occurring only once. Source material: peripheral blood. These receptors were collected from a man between 65 and 85 years old with active COVID-19.

The CDR3 spells CASSSALGGVGMNEQFF. The DNA of the CDR3 is TGTGCCAGCAGTTCCGCCTTGGGGGGGGTTGGGATGAATGAGCAGTTCTTC. The J gene is TRBJ2-1, the V gene TRBV28; 7 nucleotides align to TRBD2. From germline, CDR1 is MDHEN and CDR2 SYDVKM. With V trimmed by 4 bases and J by 7 bases, 16 bases remained unmatched. The CDR3 covers 17 residues.

A single count supports this clone. The chain combines TRBV6-5 with TRBJ2-1; 9 nucleotides align to TRBD1. The CDR3 contains 15 residues. V was pared by 4 bases and J by 3 bases, with 4 bases of the junction left unmatched. Germline V gives CDR1 MNHEY, CDR2 SVGAGI. CDR3 amino acids: CASSSTGGNYNEQFF. In nucleotides, the CDR3 is TGTGCCAGCAGTTCAACAGGGGGCAACTACAATGAGCAGTTCTTC.

Here the CDR3 reads CASSPIAGAYNEQFF. For the CDR3, the DNA is TGTGCCAGCAGCCCAATAGCGGGTGCCTACAATGAGCAGTTCTTC. The chain joins TRBV7-2 to TRBJ2-1; 7 bases map to TRBD2. Germline V CDR1 and CDR2: SGHTA, FQGNSA. J was trimmed by 2 bases and V by 5 bases; bases with no gene match: 6. CDR3 length: 15 amino acids.

The CDR3: CASSIPGYEQYF. The DNA for the CDR3 is TGTGCCAGCAGTATACCAGGGTATGAGCAGTACTTC. The chain recombines TRBV28 with TRBJ2-7, with a tentative D call TRBD1 (5 bases). The V gene lost 5 bases and the J gene lost 7 bases, with 12 bases spanning the gap. The germline V gene has CDR1 MDHEN and CDR2 SYDVKM. The length of the CDR3 is 12 residues.

The chain combines TRBV5-1 with TRBJ1-1; D not certain. This CDR3 is 13 amino acids long. Trimming stripped 4 bases from V and 4 bases from J, with 11 bases between. Germline V lookup: CDR1 SGHRS, CDR2 YFSETQ. The CDR3 DNA is TGCGCCAGCAGCGCGACACCTTCCACTGAAGCTTTCTTT. Its translation is CASSATPSTEAFF.

CDR3 sequence reads: CSASLAGESDTQYF. For the CDR3, the DNA is TGCAGTGCAAGTCTAGCGGGAGAGTCAGATACGCAGTATTTT. The chain is built from TRBV20-1 and TRBJ2-3; 10 nucleotides match TRBD2. J gave up 4 bases and V 6 bases, and 7 bases lay outside the gene matches. The germline CDR1 and CDR2 sequences are DFQATT and SNEGSKA (reference sequence). The CDR3 is 14 residues long.

The CDR3, as DNA: TGTGCCTCAGCGGCTCAACTAGCGGGAGTCGGAGAGCAGTTCTTC. Protein: CASAAQLAGVGEQFF. This chain uses TRBV7-9 with TRBJ2-1, with 11 bases matching TRBD2. J was trimmed by 10 bases and V by 11 bases; bases with no gene match: 16. Germline CDR1 SEHNR, CDR2 FQNEAQ (reference sequence). This CDR3 is built from 15 residues.

V is TRBV7-9 and J is TRBJ2-7; a weak D match, TRBD2 (6 bases). V lost 6 bases, J lost 0 bases, and 15 bases lay in between. Looked up from germline, CDR1 is SEHNR and CDR2 is FQNEAQ (reference sequence). This CDR3 has 15 amino acids. This chain's CDR3 is CASSPVGSSSYEQYF. The CDR3 DNA is TGTGCCAGCAGTCCGGTCGGGAGCTCCTCCTACGAGCAGTACTTC.

The rearrangement links TRBV5-1 to TRBJ2-1; a weak D match, TRBD2 (6 bases). V lost 3 bases to trimming and J lost 5 bases, with 21 bases between them. This CDR3 has 17 residues. The germline gives CDR1 SGHRS, CDR2 YFSETQ. The CDR3 loop is CASSSPSGGVWDNEQFF. In DNA, the CDR3 is TGCGCCAGCAGCTCGCCAAGCGGCGGGGTTTGGGACAATGAGCAGTTCTTC.

This clone was picked up one time. The chain couples TRBV19 to TRBJ1-6, with D maybe TRBD1 (5 bases). With 3 bases removed from V and 0 bases from J, the gap between germline ends came to 12 bases. The CDR3 extends over 17 amino acids. CDR1 is LNHDA, CDR2 SQIVND, per germline (reference sequence). Written as DNA, the CDR3 is TGTGCCAGTAGTATCTCTTCTAGGGGCTCCTATAATTCACCCCTCCACTTT. Its translation is CASSISSRGSYNSPLHF.

This clone was detected a few times. The J gene is TRBJ1-1, the V gene TRBV10-2; D is possibly TRBD1 (6 bases). The CDR3 is 14 amino acids. The V gene's germline CDR1 is WSHSY and CDR2 SAAADI. V was shortened by 4 bases and J by 3 bases, with 12 bases between the two germline ends. The CDR3 spells CASSGRGGDTEAFF. The CDR3 nucleotides read TGCGCCAGCAGTGGGCGGGGGGGCGACACTGAAGCTTTCTTT.

The rearrangement joins TRBV6-5 to TRBJ2-5; TRBD1 matches at 8 bases. In germline, CDR1 is MNHEY, CDR2 SVGAGI. V lost 6 bases, J lost 2 bases, and 5 bases stayed unmatched. CDR3 length: 14 residues. The DNA for the CDR3 is TGTGCCAGCAGCCAGGACAGGGTACAAGAGACCCAGTACTTC. It codes for CASSQDRVQETQYF.

This chain joins TRBV6-1 and TRBJ2-1, with a weak D call TRBD2 (7 bases). Germline CDR1 reads MNHNS; CDR2 reads SASEGT. This CDR3 comprises 17 residues. V lost 0 bases, J lost 2 bases, and 14 bases lay in between. DNA for the CDR3: TGTGCCAGCAGTGAAGCGGGGGCGGGAGTACCCTACAATGAGCAGTTCTTC. It specifies CASSEAGAGVPYNEQFF.

This chain uses TRBV2 with TRBJ2-2, with 12 bases fitting TRBD1. CDR1 and CDR2 (germline): SNHLY, FYNNEI. This CDR3 has 15 residues. V lost 6 bases to trimming and J lost 4 bases; unmatched junction nucleotides: 3. CDR3 sequence reads: CASRGDRGPTGELFF. The CDR3 DNA is TGTGCCAGCAGGGGGGACAGGGGGCCCACCGGGGAGCTGTTTTTT.

The chain combines TRBV30 with TRBJ2-2; no reliable D call. Trimming shortened V by 0 bases and J by 5 bases, and 4 bases separated the two germline ends. Germline CDR1 and CDR2: GTSNPN and SVGIG (reference sequence). The CDR3 totals 12 residues. CDR3 sequence reads: CAWSVLTGELFF. The CDR3 DNA reads TGTGCCTGGAGTGTATTAACCGGGGAGCTGTTTTTT. Drawing the rest from reference TRBV30 and TRBJ2-2, the complete variable domain is SQTIHQWPATLVQPVGSPLSLECTVEGTSNPNLYWYRQAAGRGLQLLFYSVGIGQISSEVPQNLSASRPQDRQFILSSKKLLLSDSGFYLCAWSVLTGELFFGEGSRLTVL.

This sequence joins TRBV28 and TRBJ2-2, with TRBD2 identical over 8 bases. The CDR3 totals 15 residues. After removal of 2 bases from V and 5 bases from J, the junction contained 4 bases not matched to a gene. Per the germline V gene, CDR1 is MDHEN and CDR2 is SYDVKM. Here the CDR3 reads CASSLAGGRTGELFF. The DNA for the CDR3 is TGTGCCAGCAGTTTAGCGGGAGGCAGGACCGGGGAGCTGTTTTTT.

This sequence joins TRBV27 and TRBJ1-2; TRBD1 agrees at 7 bases. Germline-derived CDR1 and CDR2 are MNHEY and SMNVEV (reference sequence). V was pared by 8 bases and J by 5 bases, with 8 bases of the junction left unmatched. The CDR3 is 13 residues long. CDR3 loop: CASGTGAAYGYTF. The CDR3 coding sequence is TGTGCCAGCGGTACAGGGGCGGCTTATGGCTACACCTTC.

The CDR3 nucleotides read TGTGCCAGCTCACAAAATACCTACGAGCAGTACTTC. Translation gives CASSQNTYEQYF. The rearrangement links TRBV18 to TRBJ2-7, with D unresolved. The CDR3 is made up of 12 amino acids. Deletions cut 4 bases from V and 2 bases from J, with 6 bases between. CDR1 is KGHSH, CDR2 LQKENI, per germline.

This sequence joins TRBV5-6 and TRBJ1-3; the match to TRBD1 covers 9 bases. With V trimmed by 2 bases and J by 4 bases, 7 bases remained unmatched. Per germline, CDR1 SGHDT and CDR2 YYEEEE. The CDR3 runs 16 residues. CDR3 protein: CASSFTTGGNGNTIYF. CDR3 nucleotide sequence: TGTGCCAGCAGCTTCACGACAGGGGGAAACGGAAACACCATATATTTT.

V and J are TRBV6-5 and TRBJ2-7, with 9 bases that match TRBD1. The J segment lost 2 bases and the V segment lost 7 bases, leaving 9 bases of the junction unmatched. Germline V CDR1 and CDR2: MNHEY, SVGAGI. The CDR3 sequence is 15 residues long. The CDR3 here is CASKTPGQGTYEQYF. The CDR3 DNA follows: TGTGCCAGCAAAACTCCGGGACAGGGAACCTACGAGCAGTACTTC.

V gene TRBV23-1 combines with J gene TRBJ1-5; D is uncertain. TRBV23-1 is classed as an ORF, of uncertain function. The V and J ends lost 4 bases and 6 bases respectively, with 10 bases between them. The CDR3 has 13 amino acids. The CDR3 reads CASSPPDCQPQHF. The CDR3 region has the DNA TGCGCCAGCAGTCCCCCGGACTGTCAGCCCCAGCATTTT.

The chain uses TRBV19 and TRBJ2-6; no clear D gene. V was cut by 3 bases and J by 2 bases, with 11 bases left in between. CDR3 size: 16 residues. Looked up from germline, CDR1 is LNHDA and CDR2 is SQIVND (reference sequence). The CDR3 DNA reads as TGTGCCAGTAGTATTTTGAGTTCGACTGGGGCCAACGTCCTGACTTTC. It specifies CASSILSSTGANVLTF.

This chain joins TRBV7-6 and TRBJ2-1, with 10 bases lining up with TRBD2. CDR1 is SGHVS and CDR2 is FNYEAQ in the germline V gene. Losses at the gene ends were 2 bases for V and 3 bases for J; bases not matched to a gene: 7. The CDR3 totals 17 residues. The CDR3 protein is CASSLLGVAGGYNEQFF. The DNA for the CDR3 is TGTGCCAGCAGCTTACTTGGGGTAGCGGGAGGCTACAATGAGCAGTTCTTC.

The chain links TRBV10-2 to TRBJ2-1; possible D gene TRBD2, 5 bases. Germline CDR1 is WSHSY and CDR2 is SAAADI. V gave up 6 bases and J gave up 8 bases, with 14 bases separating them. The CDR3 length is 13 residues. The CDR3 region is CASRTPREYEQFF. The CDR3 DNA reads as TGCGCCAGCAGGACCCCCCGGGAATATGAGCAGTTCTTC.

The CDR3 is CASRFDSFTF. The CDR3 DNA follows: TGTGCCAGCAGATTCGACAGCTTCACCTTC. The rearrangement uses TRBV28 and TRBJ1-2; the D gene is possibly TRBD1 (5 bases). V lost 6 bases to trimming and J lost 13 bases, with 12 bases between them. CDR3 length: 10 amino acids. Germline V gene data show CDR1 as MDHEN and CDR2 as SYDVKM.

This chain joins TRBV2 and TRBJ2-1; D is perhaps TRBD1 (6 bases). Germline CDR1 is SNHLY and CDR2 is FYNNEI. The CDR3 runs to 16 residues. Between the trimmed V and J ends, which lost 4 bases and 2 bases, there was a span of 15 bases. This CDR3 is CASSVQGNRAYNEQFF. Written as DNA, the CDR3 is TGTGCCAGCAGTGTACAGGGAAATAGGGCCTACAATGAGCAGTTCTTC.